Given below is one T cell receptor (beta chain) in context. What it binds is unknown. The CDR3 has 15 amino acids. Trimming cost V 4 bases and J 9 bases; bases outside gene matches: 8. Germline CDR1 SGDLS, CDR2 YYNGEE. The source of the sample is a study of beta chain features in type 1 diabetes. Study results and caveats: VDJ junctions in type 1 diabetes patients carried more deletions and fewer insertions.

Expressed TCRB transcripts got sequenced, as all isolated RNA was reverse transcribed. Clones were read by immunoSEQ multiplex PCR, and TCRdb kept only the in-frame ones, dropping some. This sample has 200,000 to 300,000 clones, with 68% found just once. The sequence came from a man between 25 and 39 years old in good health. The specimen sequenced was naive CD4+ T cells from blood. J is TRBJ2-1 and V is TRBV9; 12 bases align to TRBD2. The CDR3 DNA is TGTGCCAGCAGCCCCCTGGCTAGCGGGAGGGGTGAGCAGTTCTTC. This sequence encodes CASSPLASGRGEQFF.